This TCR beta chain was retrieved from a study of blood T cell repertoires in COVID-19. Across the whole study: Sample material is recorded as cDNA or gDNA derived from T cells, B-cell-depleted T cells, or PBMCs.

Participants came from roughly 25 US areas, aged about 18 to 89 years. Recovery among Cohort 3 donors was established by two negative PCRs, clearance, or symptom resolution. This CDR3 comprises 15 residues. The J segment lost 0 bases and the V segment lost 4 bases, leaving 5 bases of the junction unmatched. Germline V lookup: CDR1 LGHDT, CDR2 YNNKEL (reference sequence). The assay was immunoSEQ multiplex PCR, and TCRdb's table has in-frame clones only and misses some. Of approximately 350,000 clones in the sample, more than 80% are singletons; the top ten hold over 0.95%. The sequence was obtained from a man aged 18-30 years who had recovered from COVID-19. The material sequenced was PBMCs or T cells enriched from blood (not recorded which). The rearrangement joins TRBV3-1 (or the pseudogene TRBV3-2) to TRBJ2-7; TRBD2 matches 8 bases. The DNA of the CDR3 is TGTGCCAGCAGCCGGCTAGCGGGCAACTCCTACGAGCAGTACTTC. Amino acids: CASSRLAGNSYEQYF.